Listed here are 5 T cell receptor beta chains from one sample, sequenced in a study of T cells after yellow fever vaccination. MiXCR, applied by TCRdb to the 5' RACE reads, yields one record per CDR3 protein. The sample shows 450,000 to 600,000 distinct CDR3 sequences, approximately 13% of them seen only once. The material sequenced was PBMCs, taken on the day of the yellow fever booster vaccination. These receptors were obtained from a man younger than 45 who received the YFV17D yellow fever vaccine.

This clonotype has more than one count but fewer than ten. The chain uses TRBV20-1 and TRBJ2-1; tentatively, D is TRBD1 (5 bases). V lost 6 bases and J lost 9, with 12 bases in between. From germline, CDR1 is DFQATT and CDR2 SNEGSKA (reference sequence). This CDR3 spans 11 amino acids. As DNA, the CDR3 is TGCAGTGCAGTCAAGACAGCTGAGCAGTTCTTC. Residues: CSAVKTAEQFF.

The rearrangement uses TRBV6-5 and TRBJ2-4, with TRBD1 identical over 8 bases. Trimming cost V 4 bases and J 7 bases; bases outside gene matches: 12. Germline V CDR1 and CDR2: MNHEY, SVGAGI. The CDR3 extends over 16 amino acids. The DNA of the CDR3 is TGTGCCAGCAGTTCCCCCGTTACAGGGGGACAGAACATTCAGTACTTC. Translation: CASSSPVTGGQNIQYF.

In DNA form, the CDR3 reads TGCGCCAGCAGCCTCCGATGGCCTAGGGATGATGAAAAACTGTTTTTT. As protein: CASSLRWPRDDEKLFF. The rearrangement links TRBV4-3 to TRBJ1-4, with D unclear. Germline assignment: CDR1 LGHNA and CDR2 YSLEER. The length of the CDR3 is 16 residues. V lost 4 bases and J lost 6, with 18 bases in between.

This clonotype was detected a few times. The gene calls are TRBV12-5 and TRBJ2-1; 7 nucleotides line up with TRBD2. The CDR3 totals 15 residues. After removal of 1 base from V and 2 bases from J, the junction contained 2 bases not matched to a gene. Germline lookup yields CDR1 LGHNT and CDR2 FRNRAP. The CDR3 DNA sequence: TGTGCTAGTGGTTTGGGGGCGGGAGCCTACAATGAGCAGTTCTTC. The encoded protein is CASGLGAGAYNEQFF.

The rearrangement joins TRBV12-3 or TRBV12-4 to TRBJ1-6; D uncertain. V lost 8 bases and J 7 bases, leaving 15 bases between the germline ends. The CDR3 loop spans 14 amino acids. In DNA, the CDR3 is TGTGCCAGCCATGCCGGGAGCGAAAATTCACCCCTCCACTTT. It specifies CASHAGSENSPLHF.